This entry describes one T cell receptor beta chain. This specimen belongs to a study of shared clonotypes between healthy human individuals. The V gene lost 6 bases and the J gene lost 6 bases, with 16 bases spanning the gap. From germline, CDR1 is SEHNR and CDR2 FQNEAQ (reference sequence). The CDR3 is 14 amino acids. The protocol was immunoSEQ multiplex PCR, while the TCRdb copy is restricted to in-frame clones and leaves out a portion. The sample records roughly 2.6 million clones, roughly 92% being singletons. Sequencing was performed on naive CD4+ T cells sorted from blood. Subset indicated: CD45RA+ positively selected. The TCR was taken from a man between 18 and 29 years old in good health. The rearrangement uses TRBV7-9 and TRBJ2-3; D remains unclear. CDR3 region: CASSHPTIKDTQYF. Here the CDR3 DNA reads TGTGCCAGCAGTCACCCCACAATAAAGGATACGCAGTATTTT. Looking up the rest from reference TRBV7-9 and TRBJ2-3 gives the full variable domain: DTGVSQNPRHKITKRGQNVTFRCDPISEHNRLYWYRQTLGQGPEFLTYFQNEAQLEKSRLLSDRFSAERPKGSFSTLEIQRTEQGDSAMYLCASSHPTIKDTQYFGPGTRLTVL.